This TCR beta chain was retrieved from a study of T-cell memory formation after mild COVID-19. Study observations and caveats: Mainly CM and EM harbored the contracting CD4+ clones; mainly EMRA harbored the CD8+ ones.

5'RACE, which relied on constant-segment primers, yielded TCR alpha and TCR beta cDNA libraries carrying sample barcodes and UMIs. TCRdb redid the calling of the 5' RACE reads with MiXCR, one entry per CDR3 protein. The profile shows approximately 560,000 distinct CDR3 sequences, approximately 15% of them singletons. Concerning this clonotype: Its antigen is undetermined.

The clonotype was recovered from an adult woman who had mild COVID-19 (a few samples of this study predate the infection). Cell type and time point are not known. The source material was PBMCs or a T cell subset sorted from them (not recorded which).

As DNA, the CDR3 is TGTGCCAGCAGCCCCCGGACAGGGGCGGCCAAAAACATTCAGTACTTC. It codes for CASSPRTGAAKNIQYF. V usage is TRBV7-2 and J usage is TRBJ2-4; 9 nucleotides line up with TRBD1. This CDR3 has 16 residues. CDR1 is SGHTA and CDR2 is FQGNSA in the germline V gene. J was trimmed by 1 base and V by 5 bases; bases with no gene match: 6. The full variable domain, completed using reference TRBV7-2 and TRBJ2-4, is GAGVSQSPSNKVTEKGKDVELRCDPISGHTALYWYRQSLGQGLEFLIYFQGNSAPDKSGLPSDRFSAERTGGSVSTLTIQRTQQEDSAVYLCASSPRTGAAKNIQYFGAGTRLSVL.